Shown below are 10 T cell receptor beta chains from a single sample sequenced in a study of blood T cell repertoires in COVID-19. The data were produced by immunoSEQ multiplex PCR, yet TCRdb's version contains in-frame clones alone and is incomplete. The top ten clones hold approximately 5.2% of a sample with over 300,000 clones, nearly 90% of them seen once. The sequencing input was PBMCs or T cells enriched from blood (not recorded which). These receptor sequences come from a woman aged 25 to 39 who had recovered from COVID-19.

V and J are TRBV30 and TRBJ1-2, with a possible D match to TRBD1 (6 bases). Trimming removed 0 bases at V and 4 bases at J, with 15 bases between. Per germline, CDR1 GTSNPN and CDR2 SVGIG (reference sequence). The CDR3 loop spans 15 amino acids. The CDR3 spells CAWSVGAGDPYGYTF. CDR3 in DNA: TGTGCCTGGAGTGTAGGGGCAGGGGATCCCTATGGCTACACCTTC.

The rearrangement uses TRBV10-3 and TRBJ1-1; 8 bases fit TRBD1. V dropped 6 bases and J dropped 4; count of bases not matched to a gene: 1. The CDR3 has 12 amino acids. Germline V gene sequence: CDR1 ENHRY, CDR2 SYGVKD. The CDR3 reads CAIRTGATEAFF. In DNA form, the CDR3 reads TGTGCCATCAGGACAGGGGCCACTGAAGCTTTCTTT.

The chain recombines TRBV19 with TRBJ1-1, with TRBD1 identical over 9 bases. J lost 4 bases, V lost 8 bases, and 8 bases had no gene match. The germline V gene has CDR1 LNHDA and CDR2 SQIVND (reference sequence). CDR3 length: 14 residues. CDR3 DNA sequence: TGTGCCAGTCGAACAGGGGGCTGGGGCACTGAAGCTTTCTTT. Translated, it gives CASRTGGWGTEAFF.

The V gene is TRBV6-5, the J gene TRBJ1-1, with 7 bases lining up with TRBD1. The CDR3 is made up of 13 amino acids. Trimming removed 6 bases from V and 4 bases from J; junction bases left unmatched: 5. CDR1 is MNHEY and CDR2 is SVGAGI in the germline V gene. DNA for the CDR3: TGTGCCAGCAGCTGGCAGGGGGTCACTGAAGCTTTCTTT. It specifies CASSWQGVTEAFF.

CDR3 region: CASSQVQGYNEQYF. In DNA, the CDR3 is TGTGCCAGCAGCCAAGTTCAGGGATATAACGAGCAGTACTTC. This chain joins TRBV3-1 (or the pseudogene TRBV3-2) and TRBJ2-7, with D maybe TRBD1 (5 bases). Germline CDR1 is LGHDT and CDR2 is YNNKEL (reference sequence). The CDR3 extends over 14 amino acids. Between the trimmed V and J ends, which lost 1 base and 5 bases, there was a span of 12 bases.

The chain carries TRBV7-2 and TRBJ2-3; TRBD2 agrees at 12 bases. This CDR3 has 15 residues. From germline, CDR1 is SGHTA and CDR2 FQGNSA. Unmatched junction bases numbered 11, after V lost 8 bases and J lost 8 bases. CDR3 sequence: CASLPSPSGGATQYF. CDR3 nucleotides: TGTGCCAGCCTTCCTTCCCCTAGCGGGGGGGCTACGCAGTATTTT.

The V and J genes are TRBV9 and TRBJ1-1, with D perhaps TRBD1 (5 bases). V was pared by 0 bases and J by 0 bases, with 6 bases between. CDR3 length: 14 amino acids. The germline CDR1 and CDR2 sequences are SGDLS and YYNGEE. DNA of the CDR3: TGTGCCAGCAGCGTAGACAGGCTGAACACTGAAGCTTTCTTT. It encodes CASSVDRLNTEAFF. Variable domain in full (rest from reference TRBV9 and TRBJ1-1): DSGVTQTPKHLITATGQRVTLRCSPRSGDLSVYWYQQSLDQGLQFLIQYYNGEERAKGNILERFSAQQFPDLHSELNLSSLELGDSALYFCASSVDRLNTEAFFGQGTRLTVV.

This clone has more than one count but fewer than ten. The rearrangement joins TRBV30 to TRBJ1-4, with 9 bases fitting TRBD1. CDR3 length: 15 amino acids. The germline V gene has CDR1 GTSNPN and CDR2 SVGIG (reference sequence). V gave up 1 base and J gave up 7 bases; unmatched junction bases: 7. Written as DNA, the CDR3 is TGTGCCTGGAGTGCTCCGACAGGGGGAGGTGAAAAACTGTTTTTT. This gives the protein CAWSAPTGGGEKLFF.

The chain joins TRBV12-3 or TRBV12-4 to TRBJ1-2; perhaps TRBD1 as D (5 bases). The CDR3 has 13 amino acids. Trimming took 6 bases from V and 2 from J, leaving 10 bases between them. This CDR3 is CASRLTANYGYTF. CDR3 DNA: TGTGCCAGCAGATTGACAGCGAACTATGGCTACACCTTC.

This clone was observed a few times. The genes are TRBV5-4 and TRBJ1-1; 7 nucleotides agree with TRBD1. CDR1 is SGHNT and CDR2 is YYREEE in the germline V gene (reference sequence). V was pared by 4 bases and J by 3 bases, with 6 bases of the junction left unmatched. This CDR3 is built from 14 residues. The CDR3 spells CASSSTGVYTEAFF. CDR3 bases: TGTGCCAGCAGCAGTACAGGGGTCTACACTGAAGCTTTCTTT. The full variable domain, its missing parts supplied by reference TRBV5-4 and TRBJ1-1, is ETGVTQSPTHLIKTRGQQVTLRCSSQSGHNTVSWYQQALGQGPQFIFQYYREEENGRGNFPPRFSGLQFPNYSSELNVNALELDDSALYLCASSSTGVYTEAFFGQGTRLTVV.